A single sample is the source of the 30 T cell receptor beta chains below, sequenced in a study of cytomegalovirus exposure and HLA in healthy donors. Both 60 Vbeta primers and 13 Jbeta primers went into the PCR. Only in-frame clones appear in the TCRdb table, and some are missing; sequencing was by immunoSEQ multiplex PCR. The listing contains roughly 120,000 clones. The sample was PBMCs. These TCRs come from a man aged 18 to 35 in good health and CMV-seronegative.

The CDR3 DNA is TGTGCCAGCAGCCAAACCCGACAGGCGTACGCCTACGAGCAGTACTTC. Its protein is CASSQTRQAYAYEQYF. The chain links TRBV4-2 to TRBJ2-7, with a possible D match to TRBD1 (6 bases). The CDR3 consists of 16 residues. The germline V and J ends were trimmed by 2 bases and 2 bases, with 16 bases remaining between them. CDR1 LGHNA and CDR2 YNFKEQ come from the germline V gene.

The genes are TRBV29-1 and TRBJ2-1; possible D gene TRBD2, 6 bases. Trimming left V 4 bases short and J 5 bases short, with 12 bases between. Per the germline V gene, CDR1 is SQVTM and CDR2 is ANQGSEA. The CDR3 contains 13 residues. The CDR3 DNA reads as TGCAGCGTTGGGGGTGCGGGGCACAATGAGCAGTTCTTC. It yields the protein CSVGGAGHNEQFF.

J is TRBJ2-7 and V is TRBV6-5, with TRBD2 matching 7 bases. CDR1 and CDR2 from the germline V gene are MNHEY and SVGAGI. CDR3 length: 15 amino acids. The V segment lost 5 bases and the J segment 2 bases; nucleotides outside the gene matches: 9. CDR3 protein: CASSGSRAGAYEQYF. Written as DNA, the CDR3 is TGTGCCAGCAGTGGATCGAGGGCGGGAGCCTACGAGCAGTACTTC.

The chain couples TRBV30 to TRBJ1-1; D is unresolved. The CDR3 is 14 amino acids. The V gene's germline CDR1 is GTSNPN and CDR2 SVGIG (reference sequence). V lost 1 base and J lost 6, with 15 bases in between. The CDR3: CAWSGLVESPEAFF. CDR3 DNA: TGTGCCTGGAGTGGCCTAGTAGAAAGCCCTGAAGCTTTCTTT.

The CDR3 is CASTARAVSYGYTF. CDR3 in DNA: TGTGCCAGCACGGCCAGGGCTGTTAGCTATGGCTACACCTTC. This sequence joins TRBV28 and TRBJ1-2; D perhaps matches TRBD1 (5 bases). This CDR3 is 14 amino acids long. The germline V gene has CDR1 MDHEN and CDR2 SYDVKM. Trimming shortened V by 7 bases and J by 4 bases, and 16 bases separated the two germline ends.

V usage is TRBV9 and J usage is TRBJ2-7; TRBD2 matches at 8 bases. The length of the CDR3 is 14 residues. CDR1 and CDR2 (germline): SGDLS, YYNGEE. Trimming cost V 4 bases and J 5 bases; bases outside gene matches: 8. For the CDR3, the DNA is TGTGCCAGCAGCCAAGCGGGGGCTGGAGACGAGCAGTACTTC. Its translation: CASSQAGAGDEQYF.

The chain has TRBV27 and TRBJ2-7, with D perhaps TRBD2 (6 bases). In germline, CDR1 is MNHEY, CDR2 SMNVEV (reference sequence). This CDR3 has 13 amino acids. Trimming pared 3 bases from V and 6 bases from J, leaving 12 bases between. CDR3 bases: TGTGCCAGCAGTTTGACTAGGGAGAGCGAGCAGTACTTC. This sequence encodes CASSLTRESEQYF.

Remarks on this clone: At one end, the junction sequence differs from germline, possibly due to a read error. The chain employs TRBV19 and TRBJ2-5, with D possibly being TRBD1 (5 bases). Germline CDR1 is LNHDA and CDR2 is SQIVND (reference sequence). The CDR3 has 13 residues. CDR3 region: CASSIDRRARTNF. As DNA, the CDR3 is TGTGCCAGTAGTATAGATCGTCGGGCCAGGACAAACTTC.

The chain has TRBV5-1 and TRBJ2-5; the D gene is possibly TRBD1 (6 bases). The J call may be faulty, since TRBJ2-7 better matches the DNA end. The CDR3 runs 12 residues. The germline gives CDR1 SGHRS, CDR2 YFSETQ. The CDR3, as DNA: TGCGCCAGCAGCTTAACAGGGAACGAGCAGTACTTC. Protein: CASSLTGNEQYF.

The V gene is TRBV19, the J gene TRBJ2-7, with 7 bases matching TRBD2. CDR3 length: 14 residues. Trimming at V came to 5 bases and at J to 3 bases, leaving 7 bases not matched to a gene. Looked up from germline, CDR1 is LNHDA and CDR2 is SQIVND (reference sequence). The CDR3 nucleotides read TGTGCCAGTAGTGCATCTAGCGGTAACTACGAGCAGTACTTC. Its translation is CASSASSGNYEQYF. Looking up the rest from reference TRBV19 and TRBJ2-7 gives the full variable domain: DGGITQSPKYLFRKEGQNVTLSCEQNLNHDAMYWYRQDPGQGLRLIYYSQIVNDFQKGDIAEGYSVSREKKESFPLTVTSAQKNPTAFYLCASSASSGNYEQYFGPGTRLTVT.

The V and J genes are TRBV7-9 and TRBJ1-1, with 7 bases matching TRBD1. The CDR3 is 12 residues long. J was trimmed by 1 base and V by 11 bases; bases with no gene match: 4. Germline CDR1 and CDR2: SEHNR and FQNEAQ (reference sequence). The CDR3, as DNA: TGTGCCGGCGGGACAGCGAACACTGAAGCTTTCTTT. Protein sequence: CAGGTANTEAFF. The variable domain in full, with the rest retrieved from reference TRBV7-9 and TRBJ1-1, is DTGVSQNPRHKITKRGQNVTFRCDPISEHNRLYWYRQTLGQGPEFLTYFQNEAQLEKSRLLSDRFSAERPKGSFSTLEIQRTEQGDSAMYLCAGGTANTEAFFGQGTRLTVV.

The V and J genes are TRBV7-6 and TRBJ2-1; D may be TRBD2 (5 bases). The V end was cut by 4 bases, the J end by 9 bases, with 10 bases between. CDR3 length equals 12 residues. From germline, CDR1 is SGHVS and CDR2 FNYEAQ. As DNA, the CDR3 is TGTGCCAGCAGCTCGGACTTTGGTGAGCAGTTCTTC. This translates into CASSSDFGEQFF.

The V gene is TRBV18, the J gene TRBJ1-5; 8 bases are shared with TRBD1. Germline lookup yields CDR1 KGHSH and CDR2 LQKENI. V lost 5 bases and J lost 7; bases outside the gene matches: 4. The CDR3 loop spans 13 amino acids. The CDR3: CASSRGQEQPQHF. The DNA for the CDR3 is TGTGCCAGCTCAAGGGGACAGGAACAGCCCCAGCATTTT.

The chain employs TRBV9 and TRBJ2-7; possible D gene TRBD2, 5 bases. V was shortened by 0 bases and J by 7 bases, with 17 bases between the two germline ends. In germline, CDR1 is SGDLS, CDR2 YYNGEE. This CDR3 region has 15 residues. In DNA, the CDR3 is TGTGCCAGCAGCGTAGGCTCAGCACGGGATGGGGAGCAGTACTTC. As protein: CASSVGSARDGEQYF.

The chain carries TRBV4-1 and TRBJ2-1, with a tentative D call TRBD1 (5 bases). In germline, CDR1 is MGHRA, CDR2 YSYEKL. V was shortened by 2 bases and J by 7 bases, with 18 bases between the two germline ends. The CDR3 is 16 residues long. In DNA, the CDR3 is TGCGCCAGCAGCCAACGATTAGGGGCCCCGGAGAATGAGCAGTTCTTC. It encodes CASSQRLGAPENEQFF.

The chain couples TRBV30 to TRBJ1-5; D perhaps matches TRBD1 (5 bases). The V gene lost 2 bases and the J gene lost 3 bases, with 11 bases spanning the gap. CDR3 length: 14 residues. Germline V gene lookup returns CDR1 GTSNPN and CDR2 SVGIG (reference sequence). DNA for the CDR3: TGTGCCTGGAGTCAAGGGGCGAACAATCAGCCCCAGCATTTT. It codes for CAWSQGANNQPQHF. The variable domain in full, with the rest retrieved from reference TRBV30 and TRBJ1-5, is SQTIHQWPATLVQPVGSPLSLECTVEGTSNPNLYWYRQAAGRGLQLLFYSVGIGQISSEVPQNLSASRPQDRQFILSSKKLLLSDSGFYLCAWSQGANNQPQHFGDGTRLSIL.

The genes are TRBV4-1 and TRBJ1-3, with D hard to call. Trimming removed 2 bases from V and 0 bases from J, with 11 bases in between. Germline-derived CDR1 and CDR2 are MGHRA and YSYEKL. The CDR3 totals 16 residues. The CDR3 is CASSQYGISSGNTIYF. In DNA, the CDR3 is TGCGCCAGCAGCCAATACGGGATTTCCTCTGGAAACACCATATATTTT.

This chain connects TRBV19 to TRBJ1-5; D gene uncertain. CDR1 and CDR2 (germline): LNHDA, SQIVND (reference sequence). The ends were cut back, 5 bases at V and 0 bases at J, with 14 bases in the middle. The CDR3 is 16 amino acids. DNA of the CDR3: TGTGCCAGTAGTGTTGGGCCCGATTATAGCAATCAGCCCCAGCATTTT. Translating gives CASSVGPDYSNQPQHF.

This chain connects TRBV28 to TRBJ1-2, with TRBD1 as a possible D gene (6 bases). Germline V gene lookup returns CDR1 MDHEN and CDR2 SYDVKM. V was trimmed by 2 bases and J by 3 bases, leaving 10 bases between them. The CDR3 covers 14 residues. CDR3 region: CASSLGRGYYGYTF. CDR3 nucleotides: TGTGCCAGCAGTTTAGGGAGGGGGTACTATGGCTACACCTTC.

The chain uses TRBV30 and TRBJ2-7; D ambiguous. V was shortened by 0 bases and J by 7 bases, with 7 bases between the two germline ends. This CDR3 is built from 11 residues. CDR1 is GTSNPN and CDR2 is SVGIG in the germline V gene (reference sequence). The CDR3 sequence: CAWSVPREQYF. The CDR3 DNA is TGTGCCTGGAGTGTACCGCGGGAGCAGTACTTC.

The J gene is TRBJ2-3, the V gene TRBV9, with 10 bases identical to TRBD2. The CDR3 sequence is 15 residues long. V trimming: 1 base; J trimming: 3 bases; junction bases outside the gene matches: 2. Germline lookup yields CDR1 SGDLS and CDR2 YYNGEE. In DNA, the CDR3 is TGTGCCAGCAGCGTAAGCGGGGGGGCAACAGATACGCAGTATTTT. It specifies CASSVSGGATDTQYF.

Here the CDR3 reads CASSLWGQPQETQYF. The DNA of the CDR3 is TGTGCCAGCAGTTTATGGGGACAGCCCCAAGAGACCCAGTACTTC. The rearrangement links TRBV27 to TRBJ2-5; 7 bases are shared with TRBD1. Germline V gene lookup returns CDR1 MNHEY and CDR2 SMNVEV (reference sequence). The CDR3 consists of 15 residues. V trimming: 1 base; J trimming: 1 base; junction bases outside the gene matches: 3.

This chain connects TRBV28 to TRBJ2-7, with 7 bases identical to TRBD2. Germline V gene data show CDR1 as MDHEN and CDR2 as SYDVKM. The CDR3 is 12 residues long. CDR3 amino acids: CVSTGGGYEQYF. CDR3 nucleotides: TGTGTTTCGACGGGGGGAGGCTACGAGCAGTACTTC.

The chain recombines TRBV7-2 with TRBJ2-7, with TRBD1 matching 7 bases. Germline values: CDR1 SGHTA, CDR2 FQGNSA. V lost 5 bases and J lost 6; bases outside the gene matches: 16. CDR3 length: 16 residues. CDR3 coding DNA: TGTGCCAGCAGCCTAAACTCCGGGACAGCGCCGAGCGAGCAGTACTTC. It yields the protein CASSLNSGTAPSEQYF.

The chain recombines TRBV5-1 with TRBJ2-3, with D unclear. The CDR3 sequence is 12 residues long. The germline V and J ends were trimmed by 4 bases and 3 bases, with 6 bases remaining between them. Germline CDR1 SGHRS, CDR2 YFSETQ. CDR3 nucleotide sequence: TGCGCCAGCAGCCCCATGACAGATACGCAGTATTTT. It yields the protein CASSPMTDTQYF.

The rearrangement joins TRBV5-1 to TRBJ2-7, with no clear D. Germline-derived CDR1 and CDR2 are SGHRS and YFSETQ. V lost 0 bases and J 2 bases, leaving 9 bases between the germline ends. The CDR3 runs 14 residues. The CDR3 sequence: CASSLGGSAYEQYF. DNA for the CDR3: TGCGCCAGCAGCTTGGGCGGCTCTGCCTACGAGCAGTACTTC.

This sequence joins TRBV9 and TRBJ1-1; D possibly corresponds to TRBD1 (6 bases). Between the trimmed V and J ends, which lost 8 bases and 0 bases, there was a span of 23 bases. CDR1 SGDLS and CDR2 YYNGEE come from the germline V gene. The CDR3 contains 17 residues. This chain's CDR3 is CASTILTGSLMNTEAFF. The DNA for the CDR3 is TGTGCCAGTACCATCCTGACAGGTTCCTTAATGAACACTGAAGCTTTCTTT.

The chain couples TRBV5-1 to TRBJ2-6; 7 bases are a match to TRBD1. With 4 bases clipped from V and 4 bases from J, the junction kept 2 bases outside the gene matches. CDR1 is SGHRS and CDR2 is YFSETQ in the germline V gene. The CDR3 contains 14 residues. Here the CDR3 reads CASSTGDGANVLTF. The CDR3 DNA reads TGCGCCAGCAGCACAGGGGACGGGGCCAACGTCCTGACTTTC.

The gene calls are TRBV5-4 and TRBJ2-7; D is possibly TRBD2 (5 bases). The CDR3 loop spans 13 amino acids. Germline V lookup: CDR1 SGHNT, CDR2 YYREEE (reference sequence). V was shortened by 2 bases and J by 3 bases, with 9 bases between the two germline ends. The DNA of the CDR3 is TGTGCCAGCAGCTTTTCCGGGAACTACGAGCAGTACTTC. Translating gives CASSFSGNYEQYF. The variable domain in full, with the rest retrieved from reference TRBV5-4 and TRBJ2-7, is ETGVTQSPTHLIKTRGQQVTLRCSSQSGHNTVSWYQQALGQGPQFIFQYYREEENGRGNFPPRFSGLQFPNYSSELNVNALELDDSALYLCASSFSGNYEQYFGPGTRLTVT.

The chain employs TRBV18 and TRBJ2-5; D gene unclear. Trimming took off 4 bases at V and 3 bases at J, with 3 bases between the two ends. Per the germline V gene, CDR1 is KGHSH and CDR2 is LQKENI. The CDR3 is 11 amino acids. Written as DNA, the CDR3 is TGTGCCAGCTCACTAAAAGAGACCCAGTACTTC. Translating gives CASSLKETQYF. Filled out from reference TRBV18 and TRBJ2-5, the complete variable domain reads NAGVMQNPRHLVRRRGQEARLRCSPMKGHSHVYWYRQLPEEGLKFMVYLQKENIIDESGMPKERFSAEFPKEGPSILRIQQVVRGDSAAYFCASSLKETQYFGPGTRLLVL.